Listed below are T cell receptor beta chains from one sample, sequenced in a study of a mutant IDH1 vaccine in newly diagnosed glioma. These receptors have no identified antigens. The assay was immunoSEQ multiplex PCR, and TCRdb's table has in-frame clones only and misses some. The sample lists 100,000 to 120,000 clones, roughly 90% occurring once. The sample here was PBMCs, taken from a glioma patient whose treatment included an IDH1 peptide vaccine. The origin of the receptors is a woman in her 50s with glioma. Each CDR3 is given with its conserved first and last residue. A D gene is named only where the DNA matches it firmly.

TRBD2 TRBJ2-3 TRBV2 CASSSGMTDTQYF TGTGCCAGCTCTAGCGGTATGACAGATACGCAGTATTTT
- TRBJ1-5 TRBV6-5 CASSPLMEGHQPQHF TGTGCCAGCAGTCCCCTGATGGAGGGCCATCAGCCCCAGCATTTT
- TRBJ2-7 TRBV5-5 CASSLWDSGEQYF TGTGCCAGCAGCTTATGGGATTCGGGCGAGCAGTACTTC
TRBD2 TRBJ2-7 TRBV12-5 CASSEGTSGTHEQYF TGTGCTAGCTCGGAGGGGACTAGCGGGACCCACGAGCAGTACTTC
- TRBJ2-7 TRBV6-6 CASRDSYEQYF TGTGCCAGCCGAGACTCCTACGAGCAGTACTTC
- TRBJ2-2 TRBV10-1 CASSFRDAGELFF TGCGCCAGCAGTTTCCGGGACGCCGGGGAGCTGTTTTTT
- TRBJ1-2 TRBV5-4 CASSLYRGLSLYGYTF TGTGCCAGCAGCTTGTATCGCGGACTCTCTTTATATGGCTACACCTTC
TRBD2 TRBJ2-7 TRBV11-2 CASSPQAGAYEQYF TGTGCCAGCAGCCCACAAGCGGGAGCCTACGAGCAGTACTTC
- TRBJ1-5 TRBV2 CASSETGRHQPQHF TGTGCCAGCAGTGAAACCGGGAGGCATCAGCCCCAGCATTTT
- TRBJ1-2 TRBV6-1 CASSPNSHGYGYTF TGTGCCAGCAGTCCAAACAGCCATGGGTATGGCTACACCTTC
TRBD1 TRBJ2-3 TRBV27 CASSLSSGGADTQYF TGTGCCAGCAGTTTATCGTCAGGGGGCGCAGATACGCAGTATTTT
- TRBJ1-3 TRBV5-4 CASSLVGPLGGNTIYF TGTGCCAGCAGCTTGGTTGGGCCCCTTGGTGGAAACACCATATATTTT
TRBD2 TRBJ2-5 TRBV7-2 CASTPAAGGETQYF TGTGCCAGCACCCCGGCAGCGGGAGGAGAGACCCAGTACTTC
- TRBJ2-3 TRBV9 CASSPLDSGTDTQYF TGTGCCAGCAGCCCTCTAGACTCTGGCACAGATACGCAGTATTTT
- TRBJ2-2 TRBV29-1 CSVVAANTGELFF TGCAGCGTTGTCGCAGCGAACACCGGGGAGCTGTTTTTT
- TRBJ1-2 TRBV2 CASSGRDRRF TGTGCCAGCAGTGGAAGGGACCGCCGCTTC
- TRBJ2-5 TRBV7-2 CASSRWTLQETQYF TGTGCCAGCAGCCGCTGGACGTTGCAAGAGACCCAGTACTTC
- TRBJ1-2 TRBV27 CASKQGYGYTF TGTGCCAGCAAGCAGGGCTATGGCTACACCTTC
- TRBJ1-1 TRBV28 CASRGRAAQGTEAFF TGTGCCAGCAGGGGCCGGGCAGCCCAGGGCACTGAAGCTTTCTTT
TRBD1 TRBJ2-7 TRBV10-3 CAISFGTGVEEQYF TGTGCCATCAGTTTCGGGACAGGGGTAGAGGAGCAGTACTTC
- TRBJ2-3 TRBV10-3 CAIGRGADGDTQYF TGTGCCATCGGTAGGGGGGCCGATGGAGATACGCAGTATTTT
TRBD1 TRBJ1-2 TRBV19 CATKLQGANYGYTF TGTGCCACCAAACTACAGGGGGCGAACTATGGCTACACCTTC
- TRBJ2-5 TRBV6-5 CASKSRRETQYF TGTGCCAGCAAGAGTAGACGAGAGACCCAGTACTTC
TRBD2 TRBJ2-7 TRBV7-9 CASRPPGLASHEQYF TGTGCCAGCAGGCCCCCGGGACTAGCGTCCCACGAGCAGTACTTC
- TRBJ2-7 TRBV30 CAWSISYEQYF TGTGCCTGGAGTATCAGTTACGAGCAGTACTTC
- TRBJ1-5 TRBV5-3 CARINPTPVWSNQPQHF TGTGCCAGAATAAACCCGACACCCGTTTGGAGTAATCAGCCCCAGCATTTT
- TRBJ2-1 TRBV2 CATKGRNEQFF TGTGCCACCAAGGGGCGGAATGAGCAGTTCTTC
- TRBJ1-1 TRBV19 CASSEDNEAFF TGTGCCAGTAGTGAGGACAATGAAGCTTTCTTT
TRBD2 TRBJ2-1 TRBV30 CAWRTSGSAYNEQFF TGTGCCTGGAGGACTAGCGGGAGTGCTTACAATGAGCAGTTCTTC
TRBD2 TRBJ2-1 TRBV6-5 CASSPGTSSYNEQFF TGTGCCAGCAGTCCCGGGACTAGCTCCTACAATGAGCAGTTCTTC
- TRBJ2-3 TRBV30 CAWSVNHADTQYF TGTGCCTGGAGTGTAAATCACGCAGATACGCAGTATTTT
- TRBJ2-4 TRBV5-1 CASGAGGNIQYF TGCGCCAGCGGAGCAGGGGGGAACATTCAGTACTTC
TRBD1 TRBJ2-3 TRBV5-1 CASSGNRGRTDTQYF TGCGCCAGCAGCGGAAACAGGGGGCGCACAGATACGCAGTATTTT
- TRBJ2-7 TRBV7-9 CASTLDGSYEQYF TGTGCCAGCACCCTGGACGGTTCCTACGAGCAGTACTTC
- TRBJ2-7 TRBV28 CASSLGQNIGYEQYF TGTGCCAGCAGTTTAGGGCAGAACATTGGCTACGAGCAGTACTTC
TRBD1 TRBJ1-5 TRBV5-6 CASSLGWGQHNQPQHF TGTGCCAGCAGCTTGGGTTGGGGACAGCACAATCAGCCCCAGCATTTT
- TRBJ2-7 TRBV18 CASSPLDGTYEQYF TGTGCCAGCTCACCACTAGACGGAACCTACGAGCAGTACTTC